This is a list of T cell receptor beta chains from one sample in a study of T-cell memory formation after mild COVID-19. One entry per CDR3 protein results from TCRdb running MiXCR on the 5' RACE reads. Counted here are about 560,000 distinct CDR3 sequences, less than 25% occurring once; the ten biggest clones make up around 7.7%. The specimen was PBMCs or a T cell subset sorted from them (not recorded which). The origin of the receptors is an adult woman who had mild COVID-19 (a few samples of this study predate the infection). Cell type and time point are not known. Each CDR3 is given with its conserved first and last residue. A D gene is named only where the DNA matches it firmly. Some rows have no size entry. The others give once, few or many, or a class for an expanded clone.

>TRBV4-3|NA|few|TRBJ1-5
TGCGCCAGCAGCCAAGATTTTATGGGCAATCAGCCCCAGCATTTT
CASSQDFMGNQPQHF
>TRBV6-6|NA|NA|TRBJ1-4
TGTGCCAGCAGTCAAGTAAATGAAAAACTGTTTTTT
CASSQVNEKLFF
>TRBV6-1|TRBD1|NA|TRBJ1-1
TGTGCCAGCCTCACCCGGGACAGGCCACTGAACGCTTTCTTT
CASLTRDRPLNAFF
>TRBV7-2|TRBD2|NA|TRBJ2-2
TGTGCCAGAAGCCTCCCTGGGCTAGCGGGGGACACCGGGGAGCTGTTTTTT
CARSLPGLAGDTGELFF
>TRBV21-1|NA|NA|TRBJ2-7
TGTGCCAGCATTCCCGGACAGCCATTCCAGCAGTACTTC
CASIPGQPFQQYF
>TRBV24-1|TRBD2|many|TRBJ2-2
TGTGCCACCAGTGATCAATCGGGGACTAGCAAGACCGGGGAGCTGTTTTTT
CATSDQSGTSKTGELFF
>TRBV24-1|NA|NA|TRBJ1-2
TGTGCCACCAGTGATCCAGCCTCGCAGGATGGCTACACCTTC
CATSDPASQDGYTF
>TRBV7-3|NA|many|TRBJ2-1
TGTGCCAGCAGCTTATCCGGGGGCCGGTACAATGAGCAGTTCTTC
CASSLSGGRYNEQFF
>TRBV12-3/TRBV12-4|TRBD2|NA|TRBJ2-1
TGTGCCAGCAGCCGCGCTAGCGGAGGCTACAATGAGCAGTTCTTC
CASSRASGGYNEQFF
>TRBV5-1|TRBD2|many|TRBJ2-3
TGCGCCAGCAGCTTCACTAGCGGGGGGGCCACAGATACGCAGTATTTT
CASSFTSGGATDTQYF
>TRBV19|NA|NA|TRBJ1-1
TGTGCCAGTAGTATGCGTACCGGGAGCATGAACACTGAAGCTTTCTTT
CASSMRTGSMNTEAFF
>TRBV20-1|TRBD1|few|TRBJ1-2
TGCAGTGCTAGCCGGACAGGGGGCAAACGCTATGGCTACACCTTC
CSASRTGGKRYGYTF
>TRBV6-5|NA|NA|TRBJ2-7
TGTGCCAGCCGAATGGGGGGAGCGGACTCCTACGAGCAGTACTTC
CASRMGGADSYEQYF
>TRBV20-1|NA|few|TRBJ2-7
TGCAGTGCTAGAGAACCCGGCCTTACCTACGAGCAGTACTTC
CSAREPGLTYEQYF
>TRBV6-2/TRBV6-3|NA|NA|TRBJ2-2
TGTGCCAGCAGTTACGAGCCATCCCGAGCCGGGGAGCTGTTTTTT
CASSYEPSRAGELFF
>TRBV4-2|TRBD1|NA|TRBJ1-4
TGTGCCAGCAGCCAAGTAGGGGGCAGGACTAATGAAAAACTGTTTTTT
CASSQVGGRTNEKLFF
>TRBV2|TRBD1|few|TRBJ1-3
TGTGCCGGAAATGGACAGGCGATCTCTGGAAACACCATATATTTT
CAGNGQAISGNTIYF
>TRBV29-1|NA|NA|TRBJ2-1
TGCAGCGTCAACTTAGGTGAGCAGTTCTTC
CSVNLGEQFF
>TRBV20-1|NA|few|TRBJ2-7
TGCAGTGCTAACAAGCCCCGCGGGGTCTACGAGCAGTACTTC
CSANKPRGVYEQYF
>TRBV12-3/TRBV12-4|NA|many|TRBJ2-5
TGTGCCAGCAGTTTGTGGGTAGGAGAGACCCAGTACTTC
CASSLWVGETQYF
>TRBV20-1|NA|NA|TRBJ1-1
TGCAGTGCTAGAGGTGAGGGCATGAACACTGAAGCTTTCTTT
CSARGEGMNTEAFF
>TRBV24-1|TRBD1|few|TRBJ2-3
TGTGCCACCAGTGATGCCTCAGGGGGACCTAGCACAGATACGCAGTATTTT
CATSDASGGPSTDTQYF
>TRBV25-1|NA|many|TRBJ2-3
TGTGCCAGCAATAACAGCACAGATACGCAGTATTTT
CASNNSTDTQYF
>TRBV30|NA|NA|TRBJ1-1
TGTGCCTGGGGTCCGGGTAGTATTGAAGCTTTCTTT
CAWGPGSIEAFF